Following are 22 T cell receptor beta chains from one sample sequenced in a study of cytomegalovirus exposure and HLA in healthy donors. This PCR relied on a set of 60 Vbeta primers and 13 Jbeta primers. Sequenced by immunoSEQ multiplex PCR; TCRdb stores in-frame clones only, minus some. The sample records fewer than 120,000 clones, about 80% being singletons. Source material: PBMCs. These receptors were obtained from a man aged 25 to 40 in good health and CMV-seropositive.

V gene TRBV30 combines with J gene TRBJ1-1; weak D call: TRBD1 (6 bases). V lost 8 bases and J lost 1, with 26 bases in between. The CDR3 sequence is 17 residues long. From germline, CDR1 is GTSNPN and CDR2 SVGIG (reference sequence). The chain's CDR3 is CAPLPAPDRKGNTEAFF. CDR3 nucleotide sequence: TGTGCCCCCCTACCCGCCCCGGACAGAAAAGGGAACACTGAAGCTTTCTTT.

This clone appeared a few times. V and J are TRBV4-2 and TRBJ2-7, with D possibly being TRBD2 (5 bases). V lost 2 bases and J 0 bases, leaving 14 bases between the germline ends. CDR1 is LGHNA and CDR2 is YNFKEQ in the germline V gene. The CDR3 totals 16 residues. CDR3 nucleotide sequence: TGTGCCAGCAGCCAACTTGGACTTACCAGCTCCTACGAGCAGTACTTC. As protein: CASSQLGLTSSYEQYF.

J is TRBJ2-7 and V is TRBV4-3, with 11 bases fitting TRBD1. CDR3 length: 15 amino acids. Germline V lookup: CDR1 LGHNA, CDR2 YSLEER. Germline trimming cut 3 bases from V and 3 bases from J; bases unmatched to any gene: 4. CDR3 amino acids: CASSQGGTGGYEQYF. CDR3 coding DNA: TGCGCCAGCAGCCAGGGGGGGACAGGGGGCTACGAGCAGTACTTC.

The V call is TRBV5-1, the J call TRBJ1-1; TRBD1 might be the D (6 bases). The CDR3 runs 15 residues. The V gene's germline CDR1 is SGHRS and CDR2 YFSETQ. Trimming removed 4 bases from V and 0 bases from J, with 13 bases in between. The CDR3 sequence: CASSTTGTLNTEAFF. CDR3 coding DNA: TGCGCCAGCAGCACTACAGGGACCCTGAACACTGAAGCTTTCTTT.

This chain uses TRBV13 with TRBJ2-7, with 15 bases that match TRBD2. The CDR3 contains 17 residues. Germline-derived CDR1 and CDR2 are PRHDT and FYEKMQ (reference sequence). The junction had 10 bases not matched to a gene; V was cut back by 5 bases and J by 5 bases. CDR3 nucleotide sequence: TGTGCCAGCAGCCTGGGACTAGCGGGGGGACTAAGGGACGAGCAGTACTTC. Protein sequence: CASSLGLAGGLRDEQYF.

The V gene is TRBV6-6, the J gene TRBJ2-7; D is perhaps TRBD1 (5 bases). V lost 7 bases and J 0 bases, leaving 13 bases between the germline ends. The CDR3 length is 14 residues. Germline V gene sequence: CDR1 MNHNY, CDR2 SVGAGI (reference sequence). DNA of the CDR3: TGTGCCAGCACCCATCGGACATCCTCCTACGAGCAGTACTTC. As protein: CASTHRTSSYEQYF.

The chain recombines TRBV19 with TRBJ1-4, with unresolved D. Germline V lookup: CDR1 LNHDA, CDR2 SQIVND (reference sequence). V lost 5 bases and J 0 bases, leaving 4 bases between the germline ends. The CDR3 sequence is 13 residues long. CDR3: CASSSATNEKLFF. As DNA, the CDR3 is TGTGCCAGTAGTTCTGCAACTAATGAAAAACTGTTTTTT.

The J gene is TRBJ1-5, the V gene TRBV5-6, with D maybe TRBD1 (5 bases). Per germline, CDR1 SGHDT and CDR2 YYEEEE. Trimming shortened V by 4 bases and J by 2 bases, and 10 bases separated the two germline ends. The CDR3 is 14 residues long. The DNA of the CDR3 is TGTGCCAGCAGCGTTCGGGGGGGCAATCAGCCCCAGCATTTT. Its protein product is CASSVRGGNQPQHF.

The chain employs TRBV9 and TRBJ1-5; 7 positions match TRBD1. V shed 3 bases and J 4 bases; nucleotides not matched to a gene: 7. This CDR3 is 15 amino acids long. Germline V CDR1 and CDR2: SGDLS, YYNGEE. The CDR3 loop reads CASSETGATNQPQHF. The CDR3 nucleotides read TGTGCCAGCAGCGAAACAGGGGCCACTAATCAGCCCCAGCATTTT.

Turning to this clone: Other DNA sequences in this sample translate to the same CDR3. This chain uses TRBV9 with TRBJ2-3; 12 positions agree with TRBD2. The V and J ends lost 4 bases and 5 bases, in that order; junction bases with no gene match: 5. The CDR3 has 15 amino acids. Germline CDR1 and CDR2: SGDLS and YYNGEE. The CDR3 DNA is TGTGCCAGCAGCCCTAGCGGGGGGGCTGGAGATACGCAGTATTTT. The encoded protein is CASSPSGGAGDTQYF.

V is TRBV5-1 and J is TRBJ2-7, with D perhaps TRBD1 (5 bases). CDR3 length equals 14 residues. Germline assignment: CDR1 SGHRS and CDR2 YFSETQ. V was shortened by 0 bases and J by 4 bases, with 11 bases between the two germline ends. The CDR3, as DNA: TGCGCCAGCAGCTTGGCAGGGTCGTATTACGAGCAGTACTTC. It specifies CASSLAGSYYEQYF.

V and J are TRBV13 and TRBJ2-7; 7 bases are a match to TRBD1. Unmatched junction bases numbered 4, after V lost 5 bases and J lost 0 bases. The germline CDR1 and CDR2 sequences are PRHDT and FYEKMQ (reference sequence). The length of the CDR3 is 14 residues. The CDR3 DNA sequence: TGTGCCAGCAGCGTCCGGGACAGCTCCTACGAGCAGTACTTC. Protein sequence: CASSVRDSSYEQYF.

The chain joins TRBV2 to TRBJ2-4, with TRBD2 matching 8 bases. CDR1 is SNHLY, CDR2 FYNNEI, per germline. The trim removed 8 bases at V and 1 base at J, leaving 4 bases unmatched. CDR3 length: 14 amino acids. CDR3 loop: CASVGGVAKNIQYF. CDR3 sequence (DNA): TGTGCCAGCGTCGGGGGGGTGGCCAAAAACATTCAGTACTTC.

The rearrangement uses TRBV30 and TRBJ2-7; 9 bases line up with TRBD1. V lost 4 bases, J lost 5 bases, and 6 bases stayed unmatched. CDR3 length: 13 residues. Germline CDR1 reads GTSNPN; CDR2 reads SVGIG (reference sequence). CDR3 nucleotides: TGTGCCTGGAATCAACAGGGGGCCAACGAGCAGTACTTC. Translated, it gives CAWNQQGANEQYF.

Worth noting for this clone: Other DNA sequences within the sample encode an identical CDR3. V usage is TRBV27 and J usage is TRBJ1-5; 8 nucleotides agree with TRBD1. The CDR3 contains 14 residues. Trimming removed 5 bases from V and 5 bases from J; junction bases left unmatched: 5. The germline gives CDR1 MNHEY, CDR2 SMNVEV (reference sequence). The CDR3 region is CASSLRTGYQPQHF. The DNA for the CDR3 is TGTGCCAGCAGTCTCCGGACAGGGTATCAGCCCCAGCATTTT.

The V gene is TRBV7-2, the J gene TRBJ1-1, with 9 positions matching TRBD1. CDR3 length: 14 amino acids. Germline V CDR1 and CDR2: SGHTA, FQGNSA. Losses at the gene ends were 6 bases for V and 4 bases for J; bases not matched to a gene: 6. CDR3 DNA sequence: TGTGCCAGCAGGGGGACAGGGAGAGGCACTGAAGCTTTCTTT. Translated, it gives CASRGTGRGTEAFF.

In this sample, this clone turned up a few times. This sequence joins TRBV4-3 and TRBJ2-2; D remains unclear. The CDR3 consists of 18 residues. Germline CDR1 reads LGHNA; CDR2 reads YSLEER. V lost 4 bases and J 1 base, leaving 19 bases between the germline ends. CDR3 nucleotide sequence: TGCGCCAGCAGCCGCTCTTCAACAGAAACAGAGAACACCGGGGAGCTGTTTTTT. It codes for CASSRSSTETENTGELFF.

The rearrangement uses TRBV6-5 and TRBJ2-5, with TRBD1 matching 7 bases. The CDR3 is made up of 12 amino acids. Trimming removed 8 bases from V and 2 bases from J; junction bases left unmatched: 2. Germline V gene sequence: CDR1 MNHEY, CDR2 SVGAGI. DNA for the CDR3: TGTGCCAGCCGGGACAGTCAAGAGACCCAGTACTTC. Encoded protein: CASRDSQETQYF.

The chain uses TRBV9 and TRBJ2-1, with 11 bases identical to TRBD2. The CDR3 totals 16 residues. CDR1 and CDR2 (germline): SGDLS, YYNGEE. V lost 4 bases to trimming and J lost 7 bases; unmatched junction nucleotides: 10. The CDR3 spells CASSPSLAGGFNEQFF. Written as DNA, the CDR3 is TGTGCCAGCAGCCCCTCCCTAGCGGGGGGTTTTAATGAGCAGTTCTTC.

The chain uses TRBV27 and TRBJ2-1; D might be TRBD1 (6 bases). The CDR3 totals 15 residues. CDR1 MNHEY and CDR2 SMNVEV come from the germline V gene (reference sequence). Trimming cost V 2 bases and J 1 base, with 9 bases left between them. CDR3 nucleotide sequence: TGTGCCAGCAGTTTACGACAGGTGTCCTACAATGAGCAGTTCTTC. Translated: CASSLRQVSYNEQFF.

The chain uses TRBV2 and TRBJ2-6, with TRBD1 matching over 8 bases. Germline V gene data show CDR1 as SNHLY and CDR2 as FYNNEI. V lost 5 bases and J lost 4; bases outside the gene matches: 4. The CDR3 is 15 amino acids. The DNA of the CDR3 is TGTGCCAGCAGTTACAGGGGGGTGGGGGCCAACGTCCTGACTTTC. Amino acids: CASSYRGVGANVLTF.

The rearrangement links TRBV6-5 to TRBJ1-1; maybe TRBD1 (6 bases). The V end lost 4 bases, the J end lost 3 bases, and 9 bases lay between the germline ends. CDR1 and CDR2 from the germline V gene are MNHEY and SVGAGI. This CDR3 has 13 residues. CDR3 amino acids: CASSLNRDTEAFF. The CDR3 DNA sequence: TGTGCCAGCAGTTTAAACAGGGACACTGAAGCTTTCTTT.